A single sample is the source of the 15 T cell receptor beta chains below, sequenced in a study of cytomegalovirus exposure and HLA in healthy donors. The PCR used 60 Vbeta and 13 Jbeta primers. TCRdb keeps only in-frame clones here, not all; method: immunoSEQ multiplex PCR. This sample has approximately 190,000 clones; roughly 80% occur once, and the top ten carry about 6%. Input material: PBMCs. The receptors stem from a middle-aged man in good health and CMV-seropositive.

This chain uses TRBV7-3 with TRBJ2-1; D is uncertain. Germline V gene sequence: CDR1 SGHTA, CDR2 FQGTGA. The V end lost 2 bases, the J end lost 1 base, and 9 bases lay between the germline ends. CDR3 size: 15 residues. The CDR3 region is CASSLLPQSYNEQFF. CDR3 nucleotides: TGTGCCAGCAGCTTATTACCACAATCCTACAATGAGCAGTTCTTC.

This clone was picked up a small number of times. J is TRBJ1-5 and V is TRBV19; D ambiguous. The CDR3 sequence is 15 residues long. V lost 0 bases to trimming and J lost 3 bases, with 9 bases between them. Germline V gene lookup returns CDR1 LNHDA and CDR2 SQIVND (reference sequence). The CDR3 loop reads CASSIEAGNNQPQHF. The CDR3 bases are TGTGCCAGTAGTATAGAGGCGGGGAACAATCAGCCCCAGCATTTT.

The rearrangement uses TRBV6-1 and TRBJ1-6, with 12 nucleotides matching TRBD1. This CDR3 has 15 residues. Germline assignment: CDR1 MNHNS and CDR2 SASEGT. The trim removed 6 bases at V and 9 bases at J, leaving 6 bases unmatched. Here the CDR3 DNA reads TGTGCCAGCAGGGGGGACAGGGGGCCTGGTTCACCCCTCCACTTT. This gives the protein CASRGDRGPGSPLHF.

The J gene is TRBJ2-1, the V gene TRBV5-1, with TRBD2 matching 7 bases. The CDR3 is made up of 15 amino acids. Per germline, CDR1 SGHRS and CDR2 YFSETQ. The ends lost 4 bases at V and 6 bases at J; junction bases unmatched: 10. CDR3 loop: CASSAGTIGPNEQFF. The CDR3 coding sequence is TGCGCCAGCAGCGCCGGGACTATCGGCCCCAATGAGCAGTTCTTC.

This rearrangement joins TRBV7-3 to TRBJ2-1; TRBD2 might be the D (6 bases). Trimming stripped 1 base from V and 6 bases from J, with 13 bases between. CDR3 length: 15 residues. The germline V gene encodes CDR1 SGHTA and CDR2 FQGTGA. The CDR3 is CASSLRRDRINEQFF. The CDR3 DNA is TGTGCCAGCAGCTTAAGGAGGGATAGGATCAATGAGCAGTTCTTC.

The rearrangement links TRBV10-1 to TRBJ2-4; 8 bases agree with TRBD2. The V gene's germline CDR1 is WNHNN and CDR2 SYGVQD (reference sequence). CDR3 size: 14 residues. V gave up 11 bases and J gave up 1 base; unmatched junction bases: 7. Here the CDR3 reads CAAHVAGAKNIQYF. CDR3 bases: TGCGCCGCCCATGTAGCGGGGGCCAAAAACATTCAGTACTTC.

This sequence joins TRBV6-5 and TRBJ2-5; D might be TRBD1 (6 bases). Trimming removed 8 bases at V and 2 bases at J, with 9 bases between. In germline, CDR1 is MNHEY, CDR2 SVGAGI. The CDR3 contains 12 residues. CDR3 in DNA: TGTGCCAGCCGCCAGGGGCAAGAGACCCAGTACTTC. Encoded protein: CASRQGQETQYF.

The chain is built from TRBV25-1 and TRBJ2-7; no reliable D call. Trimming shortened V by 1 base and J by 0 bases, and 4 bases separated the two germline ends. The CDR3 runs to 13 residues. Germline V gives CDR1 MGHDK, CDR2 SYGVNS. CDR3 DNA: TGTGCCAGCAGTGAATTCGGCTCCTACGAGCAGTACTTC. Translation: CASSEFGSYEQYF.

A single count supports this clone. The V and J genes are TRBV7-2 and TRBJ2-7; D is undetermined. V was cut by 2 bases and J by 2 bases, with 10 bases left in between. Germline-derived CDR1 and CDR2 are SGHTA and FQGNSA. This CDR3 has 14 amino acids. CDR3 sequence: CASSLNFSPYEQYF. CDR3 coding DNA: TGTGCCAGCAGCTTAAACTTTTCCCCCTACGAGCAGTACTTC. Full variable domain (remainder filled in from reference TRBV7-2 and TRBJ2-7): GAGVSQSPSNKVTEKGKDVELRCDPISGHTALYWYRQSLGQGLEFLIYFQGNSAPDKSGLPSDRFSAERTGGSVSTLTIQRTQQEDSAVYLCASSLNFSPYEQYFGPGTRLTVT.

V gene TRBV14 combines with J gene TRBJ2-5; weak D call: TRBD1 (5 bases). Between the trimmed V and J ends, which lost 5 bases and 10 bases, there was a span of 17 bases. The CDR3 is made up of 13 amino acids. CDR1 is SGHDN, CDR2 FVKESK, per germline. The CDR3 DNA follows: TGTGCCAGCAGCGGGGCCCGGGTCTGGGGCCAGTACTTC. Residues: CASSGARVWGQYF.

The rearrangement uses TRBV7-3 and TRBJ2-1; TRBD2 aligns across 11 bases. The CDR3 consists of 20 residues. Germline values: CDR1 SGHTA, CDR2 FQGTGA. V lost 5 bases and J lost 3; bases outside the gene matches: 18. The CDR3 loop reads CASSPLSTSGGTRDYNEQFF. CDR3 sequence (DNA): TGTGCCAGCAGCCCCCTCTCAACTAGCGGGGGCACCCGGGACTACAATGAGCAGTTCTTC.

The gene calls are TRBV11-3 and TRBJ2-5, with D unresolved. V shed 4 bases and J shed 10 bases, with 10 bases lying between them. Germline assignment: CDR1 SGHNT and CDR2 YENEEA. This CDR3 spans 11 amino acids. In DNA form, the CDR3 reads TGTGCCAGCAGCTACAGACCACACCAGTACTTC. Its protein product is CASSYRPHQYF.

This clone was observed a few times. The chain joins TRBV5-1 to TRBJ2-1, with 8 bases lining up with TRBD2. Trimming at V came to 4 bases and at J to 2 bases, leaving 2 bases not matched to a gene. The CDR3 runs to 14 residues. The germline gives CDR1 SGHRS, CDR2 YFSETQ. The CDR3 DNA sequence: TGCGCCAGCAGCCAGCGGGGGACCTACAATGAGCAGTTCTTC. Protein: CASSQRGTYNEQFF.

The chain combines TRBV5-6 with TRBJ2-7; 8 bases match TRBD1. From germline, CDR1 is SGHDT and CDR2 YYEEEE. This CDR3 region has 15 residues. V trimming: 2 bases; J trimming: 2 bases; junction bases outside the gene matches: 6. CDR3 nucleotide sequence: TGTGCCAGCAGCTTAGGACAGGGCCTTCCCTACGAGCAGTACTTC. Translating it yields CASSLGQGLPYEQYF. Filled out from reference TRBV5-6 and TRBJ2-7, the complete variable domain reads DAGVTQSPTHLIKTRGQQVTLRCSPKSGHDTVSWYQQALGQGPQFIFQYYEEEERQRGNFPDRFSGHQFPNYSSELNVNALLLGDSALYLCASSLGQGLPYEQYFGPGTRLTVT.

In this sample, this clone turned up once. The chain couples TRBV28 to TRBJ1-5, with TRBD1 matching 7 bases. CDR1 is MDHEN and CDR2 is SYDVKM in the germline V gene. The junction had 5 bases not matched to a gene; V was cut back by 8 bases and J by 7 bases. The CDR3 runs 12 residues. The CDR3: CASATGVQPQHF. CDR3 DNA: TGTGCCAGCGCCACAGGGGTCCAGCCCCAGCATTTT.